The 26 T cell receptor beta chains below all came from one sample that was sequenced in a study of blood T cell repertoires in COVID-19 (dated by TCRdb to between 2020 and 2021). The library was obtained by the immunoSEQ multiplex PCR assay. TCRdb stores this immuneACCESS table with in-frame sequences only. Part of the clones is absent; in the studies checked, under half of the shortfall reflects unresolved V genes, and no reason is known for the rest. In all, the sample holds about 120,000 clones, and roughly 74% of those were seen once. The ten top clones hold over 4.5% of the sample. Sequenced sample: peripheral blood. These receptor sequences come from a man aged 55 to 69 with acute or convalescent COVID-19.

This clone was counted once. CDR3 sequence reads: CASSPSQSYEQYF. Here the CDR3 DNA reads TGTGCCAGCTCACCATCGCAGTCTTACGAGCAGTACTTC. The rearrangement links TRBV18 to TRBJ2-7; D ambiguous. Trimming cost V 2 bases and J 4 bases, with 9 bases left between them. Per the germline V gene, CDR1 is KGHSH and CDR2 is LQKENI. This CDR3 is 13 amino acids long. The full variable domain, its missing parts supplied by reference TRBV18 and TRBJ2-7, is NAGVMQNPRHLVRRRGQEARLRCSPMKGHSHVYWYRQLPEEGLKFMVYLQKENIIDESGMPKERFSAEFPKEGPSILRIQQVVRGDSAAYFCASSPSQSYEQYFGPGTRLTVT.

The rearrangement uses TRBV6-6 and TRBJ2-7; 7 bases line up with TRBD1. The CDR3 has 13 residues. The germline V gene encodes CDR1 MNHNY and CDR2 SVGAGI (reference sequence). V lost 8 bases to trimming and J lost 0 bases; unmatched junction nucleotides: 4. The CDR3: CASEGDSSYEQYF. The CDR3, as DNA: TGTGCCAGCGAGGGGGACAGCTCCTACGAGCAGTACTTC.

This sequence joins TRBV11-3 and TRBJ1-4; D call uncertain. Germline lookup yields CDR1 SGHNT and CDR2 YENEEA. The length of the CDR3 is 15 residues. Trimming stripped 4 bases from V and 0 bases from J, with 9 bases between. CDR3 in amino acids: CASSSVSATNEKLFF. The CDR3 coding sequence is TGTGCCAGCAGCTCTGTCAGTGCAACTAATGAAAAACTGTTTTTT. The whole variable domain, filled in from reference TRBV11-3 and TRBJ1-4, reads EAGVVQSPRYKIIEKKQPVAFWCNPISGHNTLYWYLQNLGQGPELLIRYENEEAVDDSQLPKDRFSAERLKGVDSTLKIQPAELGDSAVYLCASSSVSATNEKLFFGSGTQLSVL.

The sample holds a few counts of this clone. The V gene is TRBV19, the J gene TRBJ1-5, with 8 bases that match TRBD1. The CDR3 is 19 amino acids. The V segment lost 5 bases and the J segment 0 bases; nucleotides outside the gene matches: 15. Germline-derived CDR1 and CDR2 are LNHDA and SQIVND (reference sequence). CDR3 amino acids: CASSLGGTGSVNSNQPQHF. Here the CDR3 DNA reads TGTGCCAGTAGTTTAGGTGGGACAGGATCCGTAAATAGCAATCAGCCCCAGCATTTT.

This chain links TRBV24-1 with TRBJ2-7; 11 bases align to TRBD1. This CDR3 spans 16 amino acids. V dropped 3 bases and J dropped 1; count of bases not matched to a gene: 4. Germline V gene data show CDR1 as KGHDR and CDR2 as SFDVKD. As DNA, the CDR3 is TGTGCCACCAGTGATCCCCGGGACAGGGGGTCCTACGAGCAGTACTTC. Translating it yields CATSDPRDRGSYEQYF.

The chain recombines TRBV6-6 with TRBJ1-5, with TRBD1 matching over 7 bases. The CDR3 consists of 15 residues. The germline CDR1 and CDR2 sequences are MNHNY and SVGAGI (reference sequence). Trimming took 6 bases from V and 0 from J; bases not matched to a gene: 5. The CDR3 DNA sequence: TGTGCCAGCAGCTTAACAGGGGATAGCAATCAGCCCCAGCATTTT. Protein: CASSLTGDSNQPQHF.

The count of this clone is one. This sequence joins TRBV19 and TRBJ2-7; 9 nucleotides align to TRBD1. Germline assignment: CDR1 LNHDA and CDR2 SQIVND (reference sequence). The CDR3 length is 15 residues. The ends lost 4 bases at V and 4 bases at J; junction bases unmatched: 8. The CDR3 region has the DNA TGTGCCAGTAGTAGACTCCGGGACAGGGCGTACGAGCAGTACTTC. Translated, it gives CASSRLRDRAYEQYF. Full variable domain (rest looked up from reference TRBV19 and TRBJ2-7): DGGITQSPKYLFRKEGQNVTLSCEQNLNHDAMYWYRQDPGQGLRLIYYSQIVNDFQKGDIAEGYSVSREKKESFPLTVTSAQKNPTAFYLCASSRLRDRAYEQYFGPGTRLTVT.

The chain couples TRBV6-1 to TRBJ2-1; 15 bases map to TRBD2. Germline V lookup: CDR1 MNHNS, CDR2 SASEGT. This CDR3 comprises 19 residues. V trimming: 1 base; J trimming: 0 bases; junction bases outside the gene matches: 4. CDR3 DNA sequence: TGTGCCAGCAGTGAAGGGACTAGCGGGGGGGAGAGCTCCTACAATGAGCAGTTCTTC. This codes for CASSEGTSGGESSYNEQFF.

This clone was seen a handful of times. This chain links TRBV4-1 with TRBJ1-5; D not resolved. With 8 bases removed from V and 5 bases from J, the gap between germline ends came to 10 bases. Germline-derived CDR1 and CDR2 are MGHRA and YSYEKL. The CDR3 loop spans 12 amino acids. In DNA form, the CDR3 reads TGCGCCAGCTCGCGGGGAGATCAGCCCCAGCATTTT. This encodes CASSRGDQPQHF.

V is TRBV2 and J is TRBJ2-2, with 11 bases fitting TRBD1. J lost 4 bases, V lost 10 bases, and 5 bases had no gene match. The CDR3 has 14 amino acids. Germline assignment: CDR1 SNHLY and CDR2 FYNNEI. The CDR3 region has the DNA TGTGCCAACCGGGACAGGGGGGGCACCGGGGAGCTGTTTTTT. It codes for CANRDRGGTGELFF.

The rearrangement joins TRBV7-8 to TRBJ1-1; 9 nucleotides align to TRBD1. This CDR3 has 14 residues. Looked up from germline, CDR1 is SGHVS and CDR2 is FQNEAQ. The trim removed 5 bases at V and 5 bases at J, leaving 6 bases unmatched. As DNA, the CDR3 is TGTGCCAGCAGCCTGGACAGGGGTTCGACTGAAGCTTTCTTT. The encoded protein is CASSLDRGSTEAFF.

The V and J genes are TRBV15 and TRBJ1-4; 8 bases line up with TRBD1. Germline assignment: CDR1 LNHNV and CDR2 YYDKDF (reference sequence). The CDR3 runs 17 residues. The trim removed 0 bases at V and 11 bases at J, leaving 14 bases unmatched. The CDR3 is CATSREVALGQAVKLFF. CDR3 sequence (DNA): TGTGCCACCAGCAGAGAAGTAGCCCTGGGACAGGCGGTGAAACTGTTTTTT.

On this clone: A junction end diverges from the germline sequence, so it may reflect a read error. This sequence joins TRBV6-8 and TRBJ2-7, with TRBD2 identical over 8 bases. CDR3 length equals 10 residues. The germline CDR1 and CDR2 sequences are MNHGY and SAAAGT. As DNA, the CDR3 is TGCCGGGGGGGATCCCACGAGCAGTACTTC. This sequence encodes CRGGSHEQYF.

The V gene is TRBV6-6, the J gene TRBJ2-1, with D unclear. Germline V gives CDR1 MNHNY, CDR2 SVGAGI (reference sequence). V shed 5 bases and J shed 9 bases, with 11 bases lying between them. The CDR3 sequence is 12 residues long. CDR3 loop: CASSDLAGEQFF. In DNA form, the CDR3 reads TGTGCCAGCAGTGACTTAGCTGGTGAGCAGTTCTTC.

The chain links TRBV5-1 to TRBJ2-2; a possible D gene is TRBD2 (7 bases). CDR1 is SGHRS, CDR2 YFSETQ, per germline. CDR3 length: 18 amino acids. V lost 0 bases and J 4 bases, leaving 19 bases between the germline ends. CDR3 protein: CASSLDSRGAFGTGELFF. CDR3 in DNA: TGCGCCAGCAGCTTGGATTCCCGGGGGGCCTTCGGCACCGGGGAGCTGTTTTTT. Using reference TRBV5-1 and TRBJ2-2 for the parts outside the CDR3, the full variable domain is KAGVTQTPRYLIKTRGQQVTLSCSPISGHRSVSWYQQTPGQGLQFLFEYFSETQRNKGNFPGRFSGRQFSNSRSEMNVSTLELGDSALYLCASSLDSRGAFGTGELFFGEGSRLTVL.

The rearrangement links TRBV29-1 to TRBJ2-3, with D tentatively TRBD2 (6 bases). Per the germline V gene, CDR1 is SQVTM and CDR2 is ANQGSEA. The CDR3 covers 13 residues. Trimming removed 5 bases at V and 1 base at J, with 10 bases between. CDR3 amino acids: CSVRASGTDTQYF. In DNA, the CDR3 is TGCAGCGTTCGGGCTAGCGGCACAGATACGCAGTATTTT.

The CDR3 sequence is CASSGAGSYNEQFF. The CDR3, as DNA: TGTGCCAGCAGCGGAGCGGGCTCCTACAATGAGCAGTTCTTC. This chain links TRBV5-6 with TRBJ2-1, with D maybe TRBD2 (6 bases). The CDR3 consists of 14 residues. Germline V gene lookup returns CDR1 SGHDT and CDR2 YYEEEE. V lost 4 bases to trimming and J lost 0 bases, with 8 bases between them. Full variable domain (remainder filled in from reference TRBV5-6 and TRBJ2-1): DAGVTQSPTHLIKTRGQQVTLRCSPKSGHDTVSWYQQALGQGPQFIFQYYEEEERQRGNFPDRFSGHQFPNYSSELNVNALLLGDSALYLCASSGAGSYNEQFFGPGTRLTVL.

The gene calls are TRBV3-1 (or the pseudogene TRBV3-2) and TRBJ1-4, with 8 bases aligning to TRBD1. The CDR3 sequence is 15 residues long. With 5 bases clipped from V and 2 bases from J, the junction kept 4 bases outside the gene matches. Germline-derived CDR1 and CDR2 are LGHDT and YNNKEL (reference sequence). CDR3 protein: CASSVRGRTNEKLFF. The CDR3, as DNA: TGTGCCAGCAGCGTCAGGGGGCGGACTAATGAAAAACTGTTTTTT.

The V and J genes are TRBV11-1 and TRBJ2-3, with D possibly TRBD1 on 7 matching bases. Germline V lookup: CDR1 SGHAT, CDR2 FQDESV (reference sequence). The CDR3 totals 15 residues. The germline V and J ends were trimmed by 6 bases and 6 bases, with 19 bases remaining between them. The CDR3, as DNA: TGTGCCAGCAGATACGAGGGCGGGACAGACGATACGCAGTATTTT. Protein product: CASRYEGGTDDTQYF.

In nucleotides, the CDR3 is TGTGCCAGCAAATCCCAGGGAGGTACAAACTATGGCTACACCTTC. Protein product: CASKSQGGTNYGYTF. V gene TRBV6-5 combines with J gene TRBJ1-2; weak D call: TRBD1 (5 bases). Germline CDR1 reads MNHEY; CDR2 reads SVGAGI. CDR3 length: 15 residues. Trimming pared 7 bases from V and 2 bases from J, leaving 17 bases between.

This rearrangement joins TRBV4-1 to TRBJ1-5, with D perhaps TRBD1 (5 bases). Trimming removed 4 bases at V and 7 bases at J, with 11 bases between. Germline-derived CDR1 and CDR2 are MGHRA and YSYEKL. The CDR3 spans 13 residues. The CDR3 nucleotides read TGCGCCAGCAGCCCACACAGGCTACAGCCCCAGCATTTT. This gives the protein CASSPHRLQPQHF.

The CDR3 nucleotides are TGCAGCGCAAGCGTGAGACAGGGGCTAAATCAGCCCCAGCATTTT. Protein sequence: CSASVRQGLNQPQHF. The chain uses TRBV29-1 and TRBJ1-5; 8 nucleotides line up with TRBD1. The CDR3 is made up of 15 amino acids. With 7 bases clipped from V and 4 bases from J, the junction kept 12 bases outside the gene matches. Germline assignment: CDR1 SQVTM and CDR2 ANQGSEA.

The chain recombines TRBV28 with TRBJ1-2, with D perhaps TRBD1 (5 bases). Germline CDR1 and CDR2: MDHEN and SYDVKM. This CDR3 comprises 13 residues. V was shortened by 2 bases and J by 8 bases, with 12 bases between the two germline ends. The DNA for the CDR3 is TGTGCCAGCAGTTTAACCGGACAAGCCGGCTACACCTTC. Translation: CASSLTGQAGYTF.

This clone was found once. The chain employs TRBV3-1 (or the pseudogene TRBV3-2) and TRBJ1-6, with 7 positions matching TRBD1. This CDR3 has 14 residues. V dropped 4 bases and J dropped 5; count of bases not matched to a gene: 2. Germline V gives CDR1 LGHDT, CDR2 YNNKEL (reference sequence). In DNA, the CDR3 is TGTGCCAGCAGCCGGGACAGCCATAATTCACCCCTCCACTTT. This encodes CASSRDSHNSPLHF.

This chain connects TRBV4-1 to TRBJ2-2; 8 bases are a match to TRBD2. Germline assignment: CDR1 MGHRA and CDR2 YSYEKL. The CDR3 runs 15 residues. J was trimmed by 6 bases and V by 5 bases; bases with no gene match: 8. The CDR3 nucleotides are TGCGCCAGCAGCTTTAGCGGGGTTCTCGCCGGGGAGCTGTTTTTT. This translates into CASSFSGVLAGELFF.

This chain uses TRBV4-2 with TRBJ2-1; 10 positions agree with TRBD2. The CDR3 is made up of 16 amino acids. CDR1 is LGHNA, CDR2 YNFKEQ, per germline. J was trimmed by 2 bases and V by 0 bases; bases with no gene match: 1. This chain's CDR3 is CASSQETSGPYNEQFF. The CDR3 nucleotides are TGTGCCAGCAGCCAAGAGACTAGCGGGCCCTACAATGAGCAGTTCTTC.